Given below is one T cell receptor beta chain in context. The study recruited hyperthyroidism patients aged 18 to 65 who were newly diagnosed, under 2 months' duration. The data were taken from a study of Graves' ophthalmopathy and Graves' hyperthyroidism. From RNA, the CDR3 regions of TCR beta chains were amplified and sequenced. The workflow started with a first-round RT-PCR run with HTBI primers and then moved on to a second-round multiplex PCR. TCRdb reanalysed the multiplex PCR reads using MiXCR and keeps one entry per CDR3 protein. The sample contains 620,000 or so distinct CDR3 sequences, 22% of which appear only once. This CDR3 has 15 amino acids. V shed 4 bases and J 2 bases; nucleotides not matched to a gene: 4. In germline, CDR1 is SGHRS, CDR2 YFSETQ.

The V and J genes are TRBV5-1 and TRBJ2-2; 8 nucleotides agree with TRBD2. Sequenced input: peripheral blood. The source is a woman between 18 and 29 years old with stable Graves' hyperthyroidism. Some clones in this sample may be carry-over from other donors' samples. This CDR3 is CASSVGLANTGELFF. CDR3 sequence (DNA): TGCGCCAGCAGCGTTGGACTAGCAAACACCGGGGAGCTGTTTTTT.